This is a list of T cell receptor beta chains from one sample in a study of shared clonotypes between healthy human individuals. Some clones are missing from TCRdb's copy, which holds only in-frame ones; the method was immunoSEQ multiplex PCR. The sample holds 170,000 or so clones; approximately 61% are singletons and the top ten take roughly 10%. The source material was memory CD4+ T cells sorted from blood. The receptor source for this set is a man aged 25 to 40 in good health. Both conserved end residues are part of each CDR3. The D gene is left open where the match is weak. For some rows the clone size is stated as once, few or many, or as a class when expanded; others skip it.

TRBD1	NA	TRBV18	TRBJ2-1	TGTGCCAGCTCACCAACTACAGGGGGCAACGACAATGAGCAGTTCTTC	CASSPTTGGNDNEQFF
NA	NA	TRBV6-5	TRBJ2-2	TGTGCCAGCAGTTCCCCGAGGGGGAGAGGAACCGGGGAGCTGTTTTTT	CASSSPRGRGTGELFF
NA	NA	TRBV6-1	TRBJ2-7	TGTGCCAGGGGTGGGGAGACGGCCTACGAGCAGTACTTC	CARGGETAYEQYF
NA	once	TRBV6-1	TRBJ1-1	TGTGCCAGCAGTGAAGTTGGGGGACTGAACACTGAAGCTTTCTTT	CASSEVGGLNTEAFF
NA	few	TRBV7-3	TRBJ2-3	TGTGCCAGCAGCTTAACCCTTCAAGCAGATACGCAGTATTTT	CASSLTLQADTQYF
TRBD2	NA	TRBV11-3	TRBJ2-7	TGTGCCAGCAGCGCCTCCGGGACTAGTAGGGAGGAGCAGTACTTC	CASSASGTSREEQYF
NA	NA	TRBV30	TRBJ2-7	TGTGCCTGGGGGGACTACAGGGACGAGCAGTACTTC	CAWGDYRDEQYF
NA	NA	TRBV7-2	TRBJ2-1	TGTGCCAGCAGCTTAGTAGAGAGGGGTAATGAGCAGTTCTTC	CASSLVERGNEQFF
NA	NA	TRBV7-9	TRBJ2-3	TGTGCCAGCTTCAGGGTTGGTGCGGATACGCAGTATTTT	CASFRVGADTQYF
NA	NA	TRBV30	TRBJ2-1	TGTGCCTGGAGACTTTCGGGACCCACCTACAATGAGCAGTTCTTC	CAWRLSGPTYNEQFF
NA	NA	TRBV28	TRBJ2-3	TGTGCCAGCAGTAGTAGTCTACTAAGCACAGATACGCAGTATTTT	CASSSSLLSTDTQYF
NA	NA	TRBV6-1	TRBJ1-1	TGTGCCAGCAGTGATCAACCAGGGGTCATGAACACTGAAGCTTTCTTT	CASSDQPGVMNTEAFF
TRBD1	NA	TRBV9	TRBJ2-7	TGTGCCAGCAGCGCCCGACAGGGCTACGAGCAGTACTTC	CASSARQGYEQYF
NA	few	TRBV11-2	TRBJ2-1	TGTGCCAGCAGTTCCCGACTTAGAAGGTATGAGCAGTTCTTC	CASSSRLRRYEQFF
NA	NA	TRBV29-1	TRBJ1-4	TGCAGCGTTGGGCTTCAGGGTACCAATGAAAAACTGTTTTTT	CSVGLQGTNEKLFF
NA	NA	TRBV18	TRBJ2-1	TGTGCCAGCTCACGAGGGACGAGGGACAATGAGCAGTTCTTC	CASSRGTRDNEQFF
NA	once	TRBV6-5	TRBJ2-3	TGTGCCAGCACCACGGGTGATACGCAGTATTTT	CASTTGDTQYF
TRBD1	NA	TRBV6-1	TRBJ2-1	TGTGCCAGCAGCGCAGGGACAGGGAGAGGCAATGAGCAGTTCTTC	CASSAGTGRGNEQFF
TRBD1	NA	TRBV12-5	TRBJ1-2	TGTGCTAGTGGTTTCCCCGTCCCGGGACAGGGGGCAGGCTATGGCTACACCTTC	CASGFPVPGQGAGYGYTF
NA	NA	TRBV7-6	TRBJ2-3	TGTGCCAGCAGCATCCCGAGCGGTAGCACAGATACGCAGTATTTT	CASSIPSGSTDTQYF
NA	few	TRBV6-1	TRBJ2-2	TGTGCCAGCAGTCCCACCACCGGGGAGCTGTTTTTT	CASSPTTGELFF
NA	NA	TRBV5-4	TRBJ2-1	TGTGCCAGCAGCAGGGGCGGGGTGCAGACGGCCTACAATGAGCAGTTCTTC	CASSRGGVQTAYNEQFF
NA	few	TRBV27	TRBJ2-7	TGTGCCAGCCGTATCTGGAGCGGGTTAAGGGGCTACGAGCAGTACTTC	CASRIWSGLRGYEQYF
TRBD1	once	TRBV5-1	TRBJ2-2	TGCGCCAGCAGCTCCTACCTAGACAGGGGAGGCGGGGAGCTGTTTTTT	CASSSYLDRGGGELFF
NA	NA	TRBV10-3	TRBJ1-1	TGTGCCATCAGCCCCACGCAGGGAGCGCGCACTGAAGCTTTCTTT	CAISPTQGARTEAFF
TRBD2	few	TRBV28	TRBJ2-7	TGTGCCAGCAGCGGGGCGGGAGCCCTACGCTACGAGCAGTACTTC	CASSGAGALRYEQYF
NA	NA	TRBV6-5	TRBJ2-7	TGTGCCAGCACCGGAGGTCTTGCTGGCGAGCAGTACTTC	CASTGGLAGEQYF
NA	NA	TRBV2	TRBJ2-1	TGTGCCAGCAGCCCCCTTTCGCAGGGGACTTATGAGCAGTTCTTC	CASSPLSQGTYEQFF
NA	NA	TRBV5-6	TRBJ1-5	TGTGCCAGCAGCTTGGCGAGGCGGGGTATTCAGCCCCAGCATTTT	CASSLARRGIQPQHF
NA	NA	TRBV29-1	TRBJ2-3	TGCAGCGCCCTTGAGTTTAATACGCAGTATTTT	CSALEFNTQYF
TRBD1	NA	TRBV7-2	TRBJ2-3	TGTGCCAGCAGCTTTGGACAGGGGACAGATACGCAGTATTTT	CASSFGQGTDTQYF
NA	many	TRBV11-2	TRBJ2-1	TGTGCCAGCAGCTCACCGAACTCGCCCGGCTACAATGAGCAGTTCTTC	CASSSPNSPGYNEQFF
NA	NA	TRBV19	TRBJ1-1	TGTGCCAGTAGTACCCGGGCCGAGTTTGAAGCTTTCTTT	CASSTRAEFEAFF
NA	NA	TRBV10-1	TRBJ2-7	TGCGCCAGCAGCGGCGGGACTCCAACGGCCGAGCAGTACTTC	CASSGGTPTAEQYF
NA	NA	TRBV9	TRBJ2-3	TGTGCCAGCAGCGTCACTAGCACAGATACGCAGTATTTT	CASSVTSTDTQYF